This T cell receptor (beta chain) emerged from a study of T cells after yellow fever vaccination. General study points: Primary-vaccination clones mostly resurfaced post-booster (about 96% CD4, approximately 89% CD8). The study noted that FACS-sorted repertoires could contain abundant clonotypes contaminating from the bulk population.

This CDR3 is 15 amino acids long. The germline gives CDR1 SGHDT, CDR2 YYEEEE. J gave up 5 bases and V 3 bases, and 7 bases lay outside the gene matches. Each CDR3 protein is one row after TCRdb ran MiXCR on the 5' RACE reads. The repertoire holds 500,000 to 700,000 distinct CDR3 sequences, with 15% to 20% as singletons. For this clonotype: What it recognizes is unknown.

This material consisted of PBMCs, taken 15 days after the yellow fever booster vaccination. The chain has TRBV5-6 and TRBJ2-3, with 9 bases aligning to TRBD1. The sequence was obtained from a man younger than 40 who received the YFV17D yellow fever vaccine. CDR3 in amino acids: CASSYLGQGQDTQYF. For the CDR3, the DNA is TGTGCCAGCAGCTACCTAGGACAGGGGCAAGATACGCAGTATTTT.